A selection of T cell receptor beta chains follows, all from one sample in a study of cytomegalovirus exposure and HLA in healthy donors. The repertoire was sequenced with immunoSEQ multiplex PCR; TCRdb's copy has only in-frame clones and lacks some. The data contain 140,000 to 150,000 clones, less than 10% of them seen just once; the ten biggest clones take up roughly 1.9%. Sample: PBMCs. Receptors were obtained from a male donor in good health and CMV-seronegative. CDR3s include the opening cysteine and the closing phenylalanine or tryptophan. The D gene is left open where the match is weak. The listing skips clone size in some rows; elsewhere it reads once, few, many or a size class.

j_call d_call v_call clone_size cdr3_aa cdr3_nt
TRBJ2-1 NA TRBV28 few CASSWGGGYNEQFF TGTGCCAGCAGCTGGGGGGGCGGGTACAATGAGCAGTTCTTC
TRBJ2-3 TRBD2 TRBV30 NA CAWSVSGRAGSTDKQYF TGTGCCTGGAGTGTAAGCGGGAGGGCTGGGAGCACAGATAAGCAGTATTTT
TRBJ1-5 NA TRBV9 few CASSAGHRINQPQHF TGTGCCAGCAGCGCGGGACATCGGATTAATCAGCCCCAGCATTTT
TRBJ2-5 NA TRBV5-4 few CASSSRVPGGETQYF TGTGCCAGCAGCTCCCGGGTCCCCGGGGGAGAGACCCAGTACTTC
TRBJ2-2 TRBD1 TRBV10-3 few CAISAGQGTGELFF TGTGCCATCAGTGCGGGACAGGGGACCGGGGAGCTGTTTTTT
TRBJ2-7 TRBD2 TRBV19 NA CASSTWTSGHYEQYF TGTGCCAGTAGTACATGGACTAGCGGCCACTACGAGCAGTACTTC
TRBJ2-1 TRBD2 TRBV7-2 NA CASSEGVTSVYNEQFF TGTGCCAGCAGCGAAGGGGTGACTAGCGTATACAATGAGCAGTTCTTC
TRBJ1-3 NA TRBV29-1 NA CSVGGLSGNTIYF TGCAGCGTCGGAGGCCTATCTGGAAACACCATATATTTT
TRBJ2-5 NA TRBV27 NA CASGFTRESQETQYF TGTGCCAGCGGCTTTACCCGGGAGAGCCAAGAGACCCAGTACTTC
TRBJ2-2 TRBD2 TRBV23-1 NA CASSQLCLAGRKNTGELFF TGCGCCAGCAGTCAATTGTGCCTAGCGGGGCGGAAGAACACCGGGGAGCTGTTTTTT
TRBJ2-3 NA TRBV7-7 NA CASSPGTFDTQYF TGTGCTAGCAGCCCTGGGACTTTTGATACGCAGTATTTT
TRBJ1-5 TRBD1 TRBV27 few CASSLNRGPGLAQHF TGTGCCAGCAGTTTGAACAGGGGGCCGGGGTTGGCCCAGCATTTT
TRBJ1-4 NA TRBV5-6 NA CASSSGTEKLFF TGTGCCAGCAGCTCCGGGACAGAAAAACTGTTTTTT
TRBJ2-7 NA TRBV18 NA CASSPDSSYEQYF TGTGCCAGCTCACCTGACAGTTCCTACGAGCAGTACTTC
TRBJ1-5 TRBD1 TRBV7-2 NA CASSFGQGNQPQHF TGTGCCAGCAGCTTCGGACAGGGGAATCAGCCCCAGCATTTT
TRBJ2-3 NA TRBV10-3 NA CAISGNQGMSSDTQYF TGTGCCATCAGCGGCAACCAGGGAATGTCGTCAGATACGCAGTATTTT
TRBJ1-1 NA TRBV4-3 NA CASSQDFRGADTEAFF TGCGCCAGCAGCCAAGATTTCCGGGGGGCTGACACTGAAGCTTTCTTT
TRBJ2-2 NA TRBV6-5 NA CASSYGAATTGELFF TGTGCCAGCAGTTACGGAGCGGCGACTACCGGGGAGCTGTTTTTT
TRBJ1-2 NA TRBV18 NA CASSPPGTLDDYTF TGTGCCAGCTCACCGCCTGGGACACTGGATGACTACACCTTC
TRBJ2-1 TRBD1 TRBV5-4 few CASRSQTGGFYNEQFF TGTGCCAGCAGAAGTCAGACAGGGGGATTCTACAATGAGCAGTTCTTC
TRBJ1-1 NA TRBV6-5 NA CASSYSGAREAFF TGTGCCAGCAGTTACTCTGGGGCCAGGGAAGCTTTCTTT
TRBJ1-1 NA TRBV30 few CAWNPGLTEAFF TGTGCCTGGAATCCAGGGCTGACTGAAGCTTTCTTT
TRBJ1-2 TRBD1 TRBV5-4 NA CASSPFRGDYGYTF TGTGCCAGCAGCCCGTTCAGGGGGGACTATGGCTACACCTTC
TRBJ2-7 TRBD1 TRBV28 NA CASSPGQAYSYEQYF TGTGCCAGCAGTCCCGGACAGGCTTACAGCTACGAGCAGTACTTC
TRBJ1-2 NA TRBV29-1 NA CSVDPGREYVYGYTF TGCAGCGTCGACCCCGGACGGGAGTATGTCTATGGCTACACCTTC
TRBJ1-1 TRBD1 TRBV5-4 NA CASSATGTENTEAFF TGTGCCAGCAGCGCCACCGGGACAGAAAACACTGAAGCTTTCTTT
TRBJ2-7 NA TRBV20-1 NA CSASGAYEQYF TGCAGTGCCTCGGGGGCCTACGAGCAGTACTTC
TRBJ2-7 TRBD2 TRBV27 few CASSLWGLAGDYEQYF TGTGCCAGCAGTTTATGGGGCCTAGCGGGGGACTACGAGCAGTACTTC
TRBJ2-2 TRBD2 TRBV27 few CASSFLFAGGNTGELFF TGTGCCAGCAGTTTCCTTTTCGCGGGGGGGAACACCGGGGAGCTGTTTTTT
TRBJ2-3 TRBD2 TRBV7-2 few CASSLTGGRLATDTQYF TGTGCCAGCAGCTTAACAGGCGGGAGGCTTGCCACAGATACGCAGTATTTT
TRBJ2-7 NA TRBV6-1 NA CASRGAGSSYEQYF TGTGCCAGCCGGGGTGCGGGGAGCTCCTACGAGCAGTACTTC
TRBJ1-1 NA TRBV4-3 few CASSQDVQSEAFF TGCGCCAGCAGCCAAGATGTGCAGTCTGAAGCTTTCTTT
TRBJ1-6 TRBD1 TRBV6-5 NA CASSQWDRGGSPLHF TGTGCCAGCAGCCAATGGGACAGGGGCGGTTCACCCCTCCACTTT
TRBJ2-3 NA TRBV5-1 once CASSLGGPDTQYF TGCGCCAGCAGCTTGGGGGGCCCAGATACGCAGTATTTT
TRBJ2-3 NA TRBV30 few CAWAQQGWGTDTQYF TGTGCCTGGGCCCAACAGGGATGGGGCACAGATACGCAGTATTTT
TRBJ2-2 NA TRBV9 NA CASSAQGHGELFF TGTGCCAGCAGCGCACAGGGACACGGGGAGCTGTTTTTT
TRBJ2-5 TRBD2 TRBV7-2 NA CASSSGTTFGETQYF TGTGCCAGCAGCTCCGGGACTACCTTCGGGGAGACCCAGTACTTC
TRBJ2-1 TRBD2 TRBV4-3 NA CASSQGWLAGGNEQFF TGCGCCAGCAGCCAAGGGTGGCTAGCGGGCGGCAATGAGCAGTTCTTC
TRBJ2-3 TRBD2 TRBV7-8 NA CASSLALIAGENDTQYF TGTGCCAGCAGCTTAGCGTTGATAGCGGGGGAAAATGATACGCAGTATTTT
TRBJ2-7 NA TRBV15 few CATSGTVSSYEQYF TGTGCCACTAGTGGTACAGTGAGCTCCTACGAGCAGTACTTC
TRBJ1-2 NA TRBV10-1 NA CASSESTQSGDYGYTF TGCGCCAGCAGTGAGTCGACACAGTCAGGGGACTATGGCTACACCTTC
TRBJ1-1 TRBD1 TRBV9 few CASSVGQGTEAFF TGTGCCAGCAGCGTAGGACAGGGCACTGAAGCTTTCTTT
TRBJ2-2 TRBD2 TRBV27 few CASSWAGEGTGELFF TGTGCCAGCAGTTGGGCGGGAGAAGGGACCGGGGAGCTGTTTTTT
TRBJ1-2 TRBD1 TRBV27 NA CASSGGTGDRGYTF TGTGCCAGCAGTGGCGGGACAGGGGACCGGGGCTACACCTTC
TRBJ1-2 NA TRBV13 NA CASSHRSELNYGYTF TGTGCCAGCAGCCACAGGAGCGAACTTAACTATGGCTACACCTTC
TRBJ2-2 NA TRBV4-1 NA CASSQVRDTLNTGELFF TGCGCCAGCAGCCAAGTAAGGGACACCTTGAACACCGGGGAGCTGTTTTTT